The source of this T cell receptor (beta chain) is a study of shared clonotypes between healthy human individuals. Study conclusions and caveats: Apart from blood, nothing was sampled; tissue repertoires likely differ. As a rule, naive subsets had a larger estimated richness than memory subsets.

This CDR3 is 15 amino acids long. Germline V gene sequence: CDR1 SEHNR, CDR2 FQNEAQ (reference sequence). V lost 1 base and J 8 bases, leaving 14 bases between the germline ends. Note on this clone: Antigen specificity is unknown.

The assay was carried out at the deep level. Each subset's genomic DNA was split evenly across several immunoSEQ plates. This table comes from immunoSEQ multiplex PCR, and its TCRdb copy is limited to in-frame clones, with some not included. The table lists around 2,000,000 clones, about 95% of them singletons, with around 1.1% in the top ten. CD45RO-negative, CCR7-positively selected cells formed the naive CD8 fraction, excluding terminally differentiated effector memory CD45RA+ cells. Sequenced input: naive CD8+ T cells sorted from blood. This chain connects TRBV7-9 to TRBJ1-4; D might be TRBD1 (5 bases). The receptor's source is a man younger than 35 in good health. CDR3 in amino acids: CASSLDHRGDEKLFF. CDR3 nucleotide sequence: TGTGCCAGCAGCTTAGATCACCGGGGCGACGAAAAACTGTTTTTT.